The 12 T cell receptor beta chains below all came from one sample that was sequenced in a study of blood T cell repertoires in COVID-19. Some clones are missing from TCRdb's copy, which holds only in-frame ones; the method was immunoSEQ multiplex PCR. The table lists around 20,000 clones, more than 70% of them singletons, with 3.2% in the top ten. The sequencing sample was made of peripheral blood. Receptors were obtained from a man aged 40-49 years with acute or convalescent COVID-19.

This clone has only one observation. The gene calls are TRBV27 and TRBJ1-6; D unresolved. Germline CDR1 is MNHEY and CDR2 is SMNVEV (reference sequence). The CDR3 sequence is 14 residues long. V lost 6 bases, J lost 7 bases, and 13 bases lay in between. As DNA, the CDR3 is TGTGCCAGCAGGACGGTGGGAGGGAATTCACCCCTCCACTTT. Amino acids: CASRTVGGNSPLHF.

In DNA, the CDR3 is TGTGCCAGCAGCGAAGGGGATAACTATGGCTACACCTTC. This translates into CASSEGDNYGYTF. The rearrangement joins TRBV9 to TRBJ1-2, with a possible D match to TRBD1 (5 bases). There are 13 residues in the CDR3. Germline V gene sequence: CDR1 SGDLS, CDR2 YYNGEE. Trimming shortened V by 3 bases and J by 1 base, and 7 bases separated the two germline ends. Full variable domain (remainder filled in from reference TRBV9 and TRBJ1-2): DSGVTQTPKHLITATGQRVTLRCSPRSGDLSVYWYQQSLDQGLQFLIQYYNGEERAKGNILERFSAQQFPDLHSELNLSSLELGDSALYFCASSEGDNYGYTFGSGTRLTVV.

The CDR3 here is CAWSQDSAYEQYF. CDR3 DNA sequence: TGTGCCTGGAGTCAGGACTCCGCCTACGAGCAGTACTTC. The chain is built from TRBV30 and TRBJ2-7, with D perhaps matching TRBD2 (5 bases). The CDR3 loop spans 13 amino acids. Looked up from germline, CDR1 is GTSNPN and CDR2 is SVGIG (reference sequence). Trimming removed 2 bases from V and 2 bases from J, with 10 bases in between.

The chain joins TRBV18 to TRBJ1-1; D may be TRBD1 (5 bases). V shed 5 bases and J shed 3 bases, with 13 bases lying between them. CDR3 length: 14 residues. Germline V gene data show CDR1 as KGHSH and CDR2 as LQKENI. The CDR3 bases are TGTGCCAGCTCAGAGGTAGGGGTGGACACTGAAGCTTTCTTT. This sequence encodes CASSEVGVDTEAFF.

V gene TRBV30 combines with J gene TRBJ2-5; TRBD2 aligns across 9 bases. The CDR3 consists of 14 residues. CDR1 and CDR2 from the germline V gene are GTSNPN and SVGIG (reference sequence). V lost 4 bases, J lost 5 bases, and 8 bases stayed unmatched. CDR3 amino acids: CAWNPTSGRETQYF. The CDR3 DNA reads as TGTGCCTGGAACCCTACTAGCGGGCGGGAGACCCAGTACTTC.

The genes are TRBV20-1 and TRBJ1-1; perhaps TRBD1 as D (5 bases). Germline-derived CDR1 and CDR2 are DFQATT and SNEGSKA (reference sequence). V was trimmed by 6 bases and J by 4 bases, leaving 9 bases between them. There are 11 residues in the CDR3. The CDR3 sequence: CSASQVTEAFF. Here the CDR3 DNA reads TGCAGTGCATCACAGGTCACTGAAGCTTTCTTT.

The chain joins TRBV9 to TRBJ2-2, with 8 bases matching TRBD1. CDR3 length: 14 residues. The germline V gene encodes CDR1 SGDLS and CDR2 YYNGEE. V lost 6 bases to trimming and J lost 4 bases; unmatched junction nucleotides: 5. CDR3 coding DNA: TGTGCCAGCACCAAAACAGGGGGCACCGGGGAGCTGTTTTTT. Protein: CASTKTGGTGELFF.

The chain employs TRBV14 and TRBJ1-1; D is unresolved. This CDR3 is 15 amino acids long. Germline lookup yields CDR1 SGHDN and CDR2 FVKESK. Trimming pared 5 bases from V and 3 bases from J, leaving 16 bases between. Here the CDR3 reads CASSLRPEEDTEAFF. CDR3 sequence (DNA): TGTGCCAGCAGCTTAAGACCCGAGGAGGACACTGAAGCTTTCTTT. The full variable domain, its missing parts supplied by reference TRBV14 and TRBJ1-1, is EAGVTQFPSHSVIEKGQTVTLRCDPISGHDNLYWYRRVMGKEIKFLLHFVKESKQDESGMPNNRFLAERTGGTYSTLKVQPAELEDSGVYFCASSLRPEEDTEAFFGQGTRLTVV.

This clone was recorded only once. V usage is TRBV29-1 and J usage is TRBJ1-1; TRBD1 is a possible D gene (6 bases). The CDR3 consists of 12 residues. The germline gives CDR1 SQVTM, CDR2 ANQGSEA. The CDR3 loop reads CIIQGGDTEAFF. In DNA, the CDR3 is TGCATCATACAGGGTGGGGACACTGAAGCTTTCTTT.

A few counts support this clone. The rearrangement links TRBV2 to TRBJ2-4; tentatively, D is TRBD2 (5 bases). With 3 bases removed from V and 9 bases from J, the gap between germline ends came to 15 bases. Germline V gene lookup returns CDR1 SNHLY and CDR2 FYNNEI. CDR3 length: 14 amino acids. In DNA, the CDR3 is TGTGCCAGCAGTGAGAGGGCCACGTCGGGCATTCAGTACTTC. It is translated as CASSERATSGIQYF.

The V and J genes are TRBV27 and TRBJ2-7; TRBD1 might be the D (5 bases). Germline V gives CDR1 MNHEY, CDR2 SMNVEV (reference sequence). The V and J ends lost 3 bases and 3 bases respectively, with 12 bases between them. The CDR3 consists of 14 residues. The DNA of the CDR3 is TGTGCCAGCAGTTTGGCGGCAGGGATCTACGAGCAGTACTTC. Amino acid sequence: CASSLAAGIYEQYF.

The genes are TRBV2 and TRBJ1-6; TRBD1 might be the D (5 bases). Germline V gene sequence: CDR1 SNHLY, CDR2 FYNNEI. CDR3 length equals 13 residues. V gave up 3 bases and J gave up 10 bases, with 10 bases separating them. CDR3 sequence (DNA): TGTGCCAGCAGTGACTGGGGCAGCTCACCCCTCCACTTT. Translated: CASSDWGSSPLHF.